The 29 T cell receptor beta chains reported below all come from one sample, sequenced in a study of Tregs in tolerant kidney transplant recipients. Data came from immunoSEQ multiplex PCR; TCRdb stores just in-frame clones and leaves some out. The data show some 21,000 clones, more than 65% seen once. The nonmyeloablative bone marrow transplants came from related graft donors, with transient mixed chimerism. The sequencing here drew on CD8+ T cells from blood (PBMCs), taken 6 months after the transplant. The origin of the receptors is a human patient who received a combined kidney and bone marrow transplant. Some T cells may possibly be graft donor cells.

The V call is TRBV4-2, the J call TRBJ2-7, with TRBD1 matching 7 bases. The V segment lost 1 base and the J segment 0 bases; nucleotides outside the gene matches: 9. Germline V lookup: CDR1 LGHNA, CDR2 YNFKEQ. The CDR3 covers 17 residues. This chain's CDR3 is CASSQVGGASPSYEQYF. In nucleotides, the CDR3 is TGTGCCAGCAGCCAAGTAGGGGGCGCGAGCCCCTCCTACGAGCAGTACTTC.

The chain is built from TRBV9 and TRBJ1-4; D perhaps matches TRBD1 (5 bases). CDR3 length equals 15 residues. Per the germline V gene, CDR1 is SGDLS and CDR2 is YYNGEE. The V end lost 4 bases, the J end lost 1 base, and 11 bases lay between the germline ends. Here the CDR3 reads CASSTGRGTNEKLFF. As DNA, the CDR3 is TGTGCCAGCAGCACGGGGCGGGGAACTAATGAAAAACTGTTTTTT.

The V and J genes are TRBV19 and TRBJ1-1; D perhaps matches TRBD1 (5 bases). The CDR3 extends over 13 amino acids. Trimming stripped 5 bases from V and 5 bases from J, with 12 bases between. Germline V CDR1 and CDR2: LNHDA, SQIVND (reference sequence). The CDR3 sequence: CASSAGGGTEAFF. Written as DNA, the CDR3 is TGTGCCAGTAGTGCAGGCGGGGGTACTGAAGCTTTCTTT.

This clone was seen at least ten times. The V call is TRBV7-9, the J call TRBJ1-2, with 7 bases aligning to TRBD1. CDR1 SEHNR and CDR2 FQNEAQ come from the germline V gene (reference sequence). This CDR3 contains 14 residues. Trimming removed 3 bases from V and 3 bases from J; junction bases left unmatched: 4. DNA of the CDR3: TGTGCCAGCAGCTTGGACGGGACAGACTATGGCTACACCTTC. Amino acid sequence: CASSLDGTDYGYTF. Filled out from reference TRBV7-9 and TRBJ1-2, the complete variable domain reads DTGVSQNPRHKITKRGQNVTFRCDPISEHNRLYWYRQTLGQGPEFLTYFQNEAQLEKSRLLSDRFSAERPKGSFSTLEIQRTEQGDSAMYLCASSLDGTDYGYTFGSGTRLTVV.

Comment on this clone: Germline and junction disagree at one end, which may indicate a read error. The rearrangement links TRBV11-3 to TRBJ2-7; D remains ambiguous. Germline values: CDR1 SGHNT, CDR2 YENEEA. The CDR3 totals 17 residues. CDR3 region: CASSLGPYIVSSSEQYF. CDR3 in DNA: TGTGCCAGCAGCCTCGGTCCTTATATTGTCTCTTCCTCCGAGCAGTACTTC.

The V gene is TRBV4-1, the J gene TRBJ2-5; 9 bases fit TRBD2. Looked up from germline, CDR1 is MGHRA and CDR2 is YSYEKL. The CDR3 is made up of 16 amino acids. V dropped 6 bases and J dropped 5; count of bases not matched to a gene: 13. CDR3 sequence (DNA): TGCGCCAGCAGTGAACTAGCGGGTACCAGATGGGAGACCCAGTACTTC. Its protein is CASSELAGTRWETQYF.

This chain uses TRBV7-8 with TRBJ2-7; 7 positions agree with TRBD2. This CDR3 region has 14 residues. CDR1 and CDR2 from the germline V gene are SGHVS and FQNEAQ. V lost 8 bases to trimming and J lost 0 bases; unmatched junction nucleotides: 7. The CDR3 reads CASQEGGSSYEQYF. The CDR3 DNA reads TGTGCCAGCCAGGAGGGAGGGAGCTCCTACGAGCAGTACTTC.

This rearrangement joins TRBV29-1 to TRBJ1-1; D is perhaps TRBD1 (6 bases). This CDR3 contains 12 residues. Germline loops: CDR1 SQVTM, CDR2 ANQGSEA. Trimming shortened V by 6 bases and J by 7 bases, and 15 bases separated the two germline ends. The CDR3 nucleotides read TGCAGCGTCGGACAGAACCAGGGTGAAGCTTTCTTT. It yields the protein CSVGQNQGEAFF. The variable domain in full, with the rest retrieved from reference TRBV29-1 and TRBJ1-1, is SAVISQKPSRDICQRGTSLTIQCQVDSQVTMMFWYRQQPGQSLTLIATANQGSEATYESGFVIDKFPISRPNLTFSTLTVSNMSPEDSSIYLCSVGQNQGEAFFGQGTRLTVV.

The V call is TRBV19, the J call TRBJ2-1; 9 nucleotides line up with TRBD2. Germline V CDR1 and CDR2: LNHDA, SQIVND (reference sequence). The CDR3 sequence is 15 residues long. The V segment lost 3 bases and the J segment 4 bases; nucleotides outside the gene matches: 4. CDR3 DNA: TGTGCCAGTAGTATTTTCGCGGGAGGGTACAATGAGCAGTTCTTC. This encodes CASSIFAGGYNEQFF.

This chain joins TRBV6-4 and TRBJ2-1, with TRBD2 matching over 12 bases. The J segment lost 9 bases and the V segment lost 0 bases, leaving 6 bases of the junction unmatched. Germline loops: CDR1 MRHNA, CDR2 SNTAGT. This CDR3 contains 16 residues. CDR3 nucleotides: TGTGCCAGCAGTGACTCGAATGAACTAGCGGGGGGTGAGCAGTTCTTC. As protein: CASSDSNELAGGEQFF.

The chain combines TRBV9 with TRBJ2-7, with D hard to call. Germline CDR1 and CDR2: SGDLS and YYNGEE. The CDR3 runs to 15 residues. Trimming cost V 0 bases and J 7 bases, with 17 bases left between them. CDR3 sequence (DNA): TGTGCCAGCAGCGTAGGCGGTTCTCCTGCAGTGGAGCAGTACTTC. Protein product: CASSVGGSPAVEQYF.

The rearrangement uses TRBV27 and TRBJ2-1; possibly TRBD2 for D (5 bases). This CDR3 contains 13 residues. Germline assignment: CDR1 MNHEY and CDR2 SMNVEV (reference sequence). Between the trimmed V and J ends, which lost 4 bases and 7 bases, there was a span of 11 bases. The CDR3: CASSSNPGNEQFF. The CDR3 nucleotides are TGTGCCAGCAGTTCTAACCCGGGGAATGAGCAGTTCTTC.

The J gene is TRBJ1-3, the V gene TRBV5-1; maybe TRBD1 (5 bases). The CDR3 contains 13 residues. CDR1 and CDR2 from the germline V gene are SGHRS and YFSETQ. Trimming shortened V by 5 bases and J by 2 bases, and 8 bases separated the two germline ends. Here the CDR3 reads CASRPGTGNTIYF. Written as DNA, the CDR3 is TGCGCCAGCAGGCCAGGGACTGGAAACACCATATATTTT.

The V gene is TRBV19, the J gene TRBJ1-2; 12 bases map to TRBD1. The CDR3 loop spans 15 amino acids. Unmatched junction bases numbered 7, after V lost 6 bases and J lost 5 bases. CDR1 LNHDA and CDR2 SQIVND come from the germline V gene (reference sequence). CDR3 nucleotides: TGTGCCAGTAGCGCGGGACAGGGGGCGGTATATGGCTACACCTTC. Translating gives CASSAGQGAVYGYTF.

The genes are TRBV21-1 and TRBJ2-3; TRBD2 is the table's D call, not checked against the DNA. TRBV21-1 is termed a pseudogene. The CDR3 is 10 residues long. CDR3 nucleotides: TGTGCCACCCTACGGGATACGCAGTATTTT. This gives the protein CATLRDTQYF.

This clone was counted a single time. The chain carries TRBV4-2 and TRBJ2-1; D is perhaps TRBD2 (6 bases). The CDR3 sequence is 15 residues long. Between the trimmed V and J ends, which lost 1 base and 12 bases, there was a span of 19 bases. Germline V gives CDR1 LGHNA, CDR2 YNFKEQ. CDR3 region: CASSQVLGAPGGQFF. The CDR3, as DNA: TGTGCCAGCAGCCAAGTCTTAGGGGCGCCCGGGGGGCAGTTCTTC.

This clone was seen only once. The chain recombines TRBV7-2 with TRBJ2-7, with TRBD1 identical over 9 bases. Germline assignment: CDR1 SGHTA and CDR2 FQGNSA. The CDR3 totals 15 residues. With 3 bases clipped from V and 2 bases from J, the junction kept 5 bases outside the gene matches. CDR3 in DNA: TGTGCCAGCAGCTTCGGGACAGGGCAGACCTACGAGCAGTACTTC. This encodes CASSFGTGQTYEQYF.

This sequence joins TRBV4-1 and TRBJ1-1, with 8 positions matching TRBD1. CDR1 is MGHRA and CDR2 is YSYEKL in the germline V gene. The CDR3 sequence is 16 residues long. J gave up 5 bases and V 0 bases, and 8 bases lay outside the gene matches. CDR3 sequence (DNA): TGCGCCAGCAGCCAAGAACCTGGGACAGGACATACTGAAGCTTTCTTT. Residues: CASSQEPGTGHTEAFF.

This chain uses TRBV4-1 with TRBJ2-3; the D gene is possibly TRBD1 (6 bases). There are 15 residues in the CDR3. The V end was cut by 2 bases, the J end by 2 bases, with 11 bases between. CDR1 is MGHRA and CDR2 is YSYEKL in the germline V gene. The CDR3 bases are TGCGCCAGCAGCCAACAGGGGCGGGTCACAGATACGCAGTATTTT. Translation gives CASSQQGRVTDTQYF.

The chain joins TRBV7-2 to TRBJ1-2; tentatively, D is TRBD1 (6 bases). The germline V gene encodes CDR1 SGHTA and CDR2 FQGNSA. The CDR3 covers 14 residues. V gave up 5 bases and J gave up 5 bases, with 15 bases separating them. The DNA for the CDR3 is TGTGCCAGCAGCCCTTTTCAACAGGGATATGGCTACACCTTC. It specifies CASSPFQQGYGYTF.

In this sample, this clone turned up a few times. The gene calls are TRBV18 and TRBJ2-2; D is uncertain. The CDR3 runs to 12 residues. Trimming removed 6 bases at V and 5 bases at J, with 7 bases between. CDR1 and CDR2 from the germline V gene are KGHSH and LQKENI. The CDR3 sequence is CASSSLTGELFF. Here the CDR3 DNA reads TGTGCCAGCTCTTCTTTAACCGGGGAGCTGTTTTTT.

This clone was seen more than once but under ten times. The gene calls are TRBV19 and TRBJ1-5, with 7 bases fitting TRBD1. Trimming removed 3 bases from V and 4 bases from J; junction bases left unmatched: 6. CDR1 and CDR2 from the germline V gene are LNHDA and SQIVND (reference sequence). This CDR3 is 15 amino acids long. The CDR3 loop is CASSILHRGNQPQHF. Here the CDR3 DNA reads TGTGCCAGTAGTATTTTGCACAGGGGTAATCAGCCCCAGCATTTT. The variable domain in full, completed from reference TRBV19 and TRBJ1-5, reads DGGITQSPKYLFRKEGQNVTLSCEQNLNHDAMYWYRQDPGQGLRLIYYSQIVNDFQKGDIAEGYSVSREKKESFPLTVTSAQKNPTAFYLCASSILHRGNQPQHFGDGTRLSIL.

J is TRBJ2-2 and V is TRBV11-2; 8 nucleotides line up with TRBD2. CDR1 and CDR2 (germline): SGHAT, FQNNGV. The CDR3 consists of 16 residues. With V trimmed by 1 base and J by 6 bases, 7 bases remained unmatched. The CDR3, as DNA: TGTGCCAGCAGCTTAGGATTACGGGGGGGCCCCGGGGAGCTGTTTTTT. Protein product: CASSLGLRGGPGELFF.

This sequence joins TRBV30 and TRBJ1-5, with D unresolved. Germline V gene lookup returns CDR1 GTSNPN and CDR2 SVGIG (reference sequence). This CDR3 is built from 12 residues. V gave up 0 bases and J gave up 16 bases, with 16 bases separating them. DNA for the CDR3: TGTGCCTGGAGTGTATGGCCGGGTACGCGACATTTT. It translates to CAWSVWPGTRHF.

The chain combines TRBV11-1 with TRBJ1-2; D might be TRBD1 (5 bases). CDR1 is SGHAT, CDR2 FQDESV, per germline (reference sequence). V was clipped by 5 bases and J by 4 bases, with 11 bases between them. There are 13 residues in the CDR3. CDR3 loop: CASSTQGFYGYTF. CDR3 nucleotides: TGTGCCAGCAGCACCCAGGGATTCTATGGCTACACCTTC.

CDR3 DNA: TGTGCCAGCAGCGTAGCTCTAGCGGACCCACGCACAGATACGCAGTATTTT. This sequence encodes CASSVALADPRTDTQYF. The rearrangement uses TRBV9 and TRBJ2-3, with 7 nucleotides matching TRBD2. The CDR3 loop spans 17 amino acids. V shed 0 bases and J 1 base; nucleotides not matched to a gene: 8. Looked up from germline, CDR1 is SGDLS and CDR2 is YYNGEE.

The chain links TRBV7-9 to TRBJ2-7, with unresolved D. Germline CDR1 and CDR2: SEHNR and FQNEAQ (reference sequence). Between the trimmed V and J ends, which lost 3 bases and 4 bases, there was a span of 7 bases. The CDR3 length is 12 residues. The CDR3 bases are TGTGCCAGCAGCTTTACTATTTACGAGCAGTACTTC. It is translated as CASSFTIYEQYF. The variable domain in full, completed from reference TRBV7-9 and TRBJ2-7, reads DTGVSQNPRHKITKRGQNVTFRCDPISEHNRLYWYRQTLGQGPEFLTYFQNEAQLEKSRLLSDRFSAERPKGSFSTLEIQRTEQGDSAMYLCASSFTIYEQYFGPGTRLTVT.

DNA for the CDR3: TGTGCCAGAGAGCAAAACCGCACAGATACGCAGTATTTT. Its protein product is CAREQNRTDTQYF. The V gene is TRBV2, the J gene TRBJ2-3; no firm D call. Looked up from germline, CDR1 is SNHLY and CDR2 is FYNNEI. Trimming removed 9 bases at V and 1 base at J, with 11 bases between. The CDR3 runs to 13 residues.

In its sample, this clone was seen a few times. The V and J genes are TRBV10-3 and TRBJ2-7, with 15 positions matching TRBD2. This CDR3 comprises 17 residues. Germline CDR1 is ENHRY and CDR2 is SYGVKD. V lost 2 bases, J lost 2 bases, and 4 bases stayed unmatched. The CDR3 DNA reads TGTGCCATCAGTGAGCCGGGACTAGCGGGGGGAACCTACGAGCAGTACTTC. It is translated as CAISEPGLAGGTYEQYF.